This TCR beta chain was sequenced for a study of T cells after yellow fever vaccination. Findings and limits, study-wide: Though weaker, the secondary response peaked faster, on day 5 versus 15. The study noted that FACS-sorted repertoires could contain abundant clonotypes contaminating from the bulk population. Most clones from primary vaccination were detected again post-booster (roughly 96% CD4, approximately 90% CD8).

V lost 0 bases and J lost 4, with 14 bases in between. In germline, CDR1 is SGHNT, CDR2 YYREEE (reference sequence). CDR3 length: 15 residues. As TCR cDNA was made by 5'RACE template switching, a universal primer site and UMIs were added. TCRdb re-called the 5' RACE reads through MiXCR, storing one row per CDR3 protein. The sample yields a few hundred thousand distinct CDR3 sequences, around 3.6% seen once. On this clonotype: The antigen is not known.

The chain joins TRBV5-4 to TRBJ2-7; the D call may be TRBD1 or TRBD2 (6 bases each). The TCR sequence derives from a man aged 18 to 29 who received the YFV17D yellow fever vaccine. The input for sequencing was PBMCs, taken on the day of the yellow fever booster vaccination. In DNA, the CDR3 is TGTGCCAGCAGCTTGGAGGGGGGCGCTTCGTACGAGCAGTACTTC. As protein: CASSLEGGASYEQYF. The complete variable domain, with remaining parts taken from reference TRBV5-4 and TRBJ2-7, reads ETGVTQSPTHLIKTRGQQVTLRCSSQSGHNTVSWYQQALGQGPQFIFQYYREEENGRGNFPPRFSGLQFPNYSSELNVNALELDDSALYLCASSLEGGASYEQYFGPGTRLTVT.